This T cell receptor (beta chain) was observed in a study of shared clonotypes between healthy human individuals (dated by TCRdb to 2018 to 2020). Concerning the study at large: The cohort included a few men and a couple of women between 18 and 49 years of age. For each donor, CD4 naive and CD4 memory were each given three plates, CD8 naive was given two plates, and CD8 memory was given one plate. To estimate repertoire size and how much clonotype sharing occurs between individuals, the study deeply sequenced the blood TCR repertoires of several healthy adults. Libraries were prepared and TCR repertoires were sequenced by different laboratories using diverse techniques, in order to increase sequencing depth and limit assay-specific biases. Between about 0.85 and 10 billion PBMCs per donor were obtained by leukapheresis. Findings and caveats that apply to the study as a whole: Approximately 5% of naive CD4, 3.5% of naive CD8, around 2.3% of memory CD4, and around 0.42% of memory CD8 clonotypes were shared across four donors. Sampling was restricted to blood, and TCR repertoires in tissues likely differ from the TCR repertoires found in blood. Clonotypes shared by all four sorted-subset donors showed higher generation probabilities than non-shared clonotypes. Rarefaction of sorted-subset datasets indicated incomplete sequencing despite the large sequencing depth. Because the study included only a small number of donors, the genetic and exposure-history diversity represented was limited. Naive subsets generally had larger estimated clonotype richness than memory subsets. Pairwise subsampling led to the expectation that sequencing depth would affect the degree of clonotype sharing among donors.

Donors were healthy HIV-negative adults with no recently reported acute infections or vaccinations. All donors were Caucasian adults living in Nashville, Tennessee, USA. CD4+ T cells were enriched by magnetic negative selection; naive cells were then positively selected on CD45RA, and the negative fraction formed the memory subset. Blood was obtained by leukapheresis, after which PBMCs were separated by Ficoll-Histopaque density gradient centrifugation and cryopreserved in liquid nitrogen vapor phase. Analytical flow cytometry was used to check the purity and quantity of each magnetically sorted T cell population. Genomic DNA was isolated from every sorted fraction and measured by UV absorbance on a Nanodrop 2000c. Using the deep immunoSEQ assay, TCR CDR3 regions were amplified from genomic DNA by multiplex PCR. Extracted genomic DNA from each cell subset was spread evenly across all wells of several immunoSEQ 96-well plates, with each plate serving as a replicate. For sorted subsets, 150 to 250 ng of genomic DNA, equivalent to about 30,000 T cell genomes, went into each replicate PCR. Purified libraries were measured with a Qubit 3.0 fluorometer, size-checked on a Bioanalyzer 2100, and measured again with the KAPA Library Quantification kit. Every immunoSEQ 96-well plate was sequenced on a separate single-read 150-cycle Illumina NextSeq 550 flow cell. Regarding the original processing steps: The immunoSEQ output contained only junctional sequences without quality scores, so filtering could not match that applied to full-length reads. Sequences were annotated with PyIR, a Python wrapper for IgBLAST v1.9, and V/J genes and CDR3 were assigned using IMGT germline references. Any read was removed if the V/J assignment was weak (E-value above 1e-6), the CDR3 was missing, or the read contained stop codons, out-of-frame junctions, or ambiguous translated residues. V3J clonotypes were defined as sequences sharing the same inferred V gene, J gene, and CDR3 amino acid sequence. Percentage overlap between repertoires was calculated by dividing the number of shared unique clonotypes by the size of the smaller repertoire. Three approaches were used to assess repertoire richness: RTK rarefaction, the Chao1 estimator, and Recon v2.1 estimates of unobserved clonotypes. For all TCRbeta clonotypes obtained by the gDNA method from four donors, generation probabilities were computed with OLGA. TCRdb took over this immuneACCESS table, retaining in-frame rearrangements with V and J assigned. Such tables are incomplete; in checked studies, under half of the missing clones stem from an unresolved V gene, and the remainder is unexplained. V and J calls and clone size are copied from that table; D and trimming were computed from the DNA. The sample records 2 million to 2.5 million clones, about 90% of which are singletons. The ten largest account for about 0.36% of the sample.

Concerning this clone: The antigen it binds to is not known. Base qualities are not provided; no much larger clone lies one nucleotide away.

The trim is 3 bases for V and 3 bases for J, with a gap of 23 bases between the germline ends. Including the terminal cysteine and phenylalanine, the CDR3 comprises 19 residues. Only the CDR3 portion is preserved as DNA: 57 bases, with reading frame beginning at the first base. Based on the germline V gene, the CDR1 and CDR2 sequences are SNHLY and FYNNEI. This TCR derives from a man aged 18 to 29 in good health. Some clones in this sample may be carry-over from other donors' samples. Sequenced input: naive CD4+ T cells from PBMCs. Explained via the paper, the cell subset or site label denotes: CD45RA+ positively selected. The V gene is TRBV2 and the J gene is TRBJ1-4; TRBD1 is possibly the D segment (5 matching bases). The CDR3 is CASSDRFVSRATSNEKLFF. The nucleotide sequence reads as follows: TGTGCCAGCAGTGATCGTTTCGTTAGCAGGGCGACTTCTAATGAAAAACTGTTTTTT.